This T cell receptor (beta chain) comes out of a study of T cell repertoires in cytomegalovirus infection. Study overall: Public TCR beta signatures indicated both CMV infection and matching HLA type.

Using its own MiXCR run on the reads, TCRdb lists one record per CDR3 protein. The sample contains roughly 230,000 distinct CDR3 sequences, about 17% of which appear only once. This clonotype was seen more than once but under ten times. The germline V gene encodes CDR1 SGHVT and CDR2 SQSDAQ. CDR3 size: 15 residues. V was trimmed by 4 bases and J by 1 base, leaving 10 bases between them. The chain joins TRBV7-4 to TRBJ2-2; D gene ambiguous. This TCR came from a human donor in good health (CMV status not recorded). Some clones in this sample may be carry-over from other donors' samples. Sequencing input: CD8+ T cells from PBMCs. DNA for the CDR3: TGTGCCAGCAGCTCAAGCGACAAGAACACCGGGGAGCTGTTTTTT. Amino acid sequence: CASSSSDKNTGELFF.